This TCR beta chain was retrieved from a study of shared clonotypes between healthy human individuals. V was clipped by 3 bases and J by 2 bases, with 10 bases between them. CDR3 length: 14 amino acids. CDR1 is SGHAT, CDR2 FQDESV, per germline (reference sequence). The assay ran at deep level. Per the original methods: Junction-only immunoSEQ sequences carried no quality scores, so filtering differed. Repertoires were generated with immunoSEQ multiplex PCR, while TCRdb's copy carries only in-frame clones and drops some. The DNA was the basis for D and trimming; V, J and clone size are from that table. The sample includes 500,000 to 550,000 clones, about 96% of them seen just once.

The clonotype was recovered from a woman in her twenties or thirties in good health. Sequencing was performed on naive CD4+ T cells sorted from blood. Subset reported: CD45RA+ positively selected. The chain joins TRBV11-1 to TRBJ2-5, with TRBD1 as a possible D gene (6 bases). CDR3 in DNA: TGTGCCAGCAGCTTGGGACAACCACAAGAGACCCAGTACTTC. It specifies CASSLGQPQETQYF.